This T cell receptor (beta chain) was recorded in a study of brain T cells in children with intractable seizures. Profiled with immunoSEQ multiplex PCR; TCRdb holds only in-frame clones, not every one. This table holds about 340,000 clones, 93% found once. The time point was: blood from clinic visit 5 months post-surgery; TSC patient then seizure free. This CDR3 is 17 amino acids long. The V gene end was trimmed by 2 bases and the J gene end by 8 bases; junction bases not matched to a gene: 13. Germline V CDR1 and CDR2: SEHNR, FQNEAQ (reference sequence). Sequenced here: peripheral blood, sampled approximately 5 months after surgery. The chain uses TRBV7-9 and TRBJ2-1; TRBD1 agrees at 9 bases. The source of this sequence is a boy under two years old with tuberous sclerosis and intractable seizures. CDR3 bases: TGTGCCAGCAGCTTATTTATCCGGGACAGGGTTCCGGATGAGCAGTTCTTC. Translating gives CASSLFIRDRVPDEQFF.